A single sample gave rise to the 27 T cell receptor beta chains below, sequenced in a study of blood T cell repertoires in COVID-19. Profiled with immunoSEQ multiplex PCR; TCRdb holds only in-frame clones, not every one. The profile shows over 150,000 clones, 80% of them singletons. Sequencing input: PBMCs or T cells enriched from blood (not recorded which). The receptor source for this set is a woman aged 55-69 years who had recovered from COVID-19.

The chain carries TRBV2 and TRBJ2-3, with 14 bases identical to TRBD2. CDR3 length: 15 amino acids. V dropped 8 bases and J dropped 5; count of bases not matched to a gene: 6. Per germline, CDR1 SNHLY and CDR2 FYNNEI. The CDR3 DNA reads TGTGCCAGCGGGACTAGCGGGGGCCGAGGAGATACGCAGTATTTT. Amino acid sequence: CASGTSGGRGDTQYF.

As regards this clone: A junction end diverges from the germline sequence, so it may reflect a read error. This rearrangement joins TRBV5-4 to TRBJ2-4; 9 bases are a match to TRBD1. Germline assignment: CDR1 SGHNT and CDR2 YYREEE (reference sequence). This CDR3 contains 15 residues. The CDR3 region has the DNA TGTGCCAGCAGCTTCGCACATCAGGGACAGGGCACCCAAGAGTTC. The encoded protein is CASSFAHQGQGTQEF.

The rearrangement joins TRBV7-2 to TRBJ2-7, with D possibly matching TRBD1 (6 bases). In germline, CDR1 is SGHTA, CDR2 FQGNSA. The V end was cut by 7 bases, the J end by 1 base, with 20 bases between. The CDR3 sequence is 16 residues long. CDR3 in amino acids: CASIDYGGGKSYEQYF. The CDR3 bases are TGTGCCAGCATTGACTATGGTGGGGGCAAGTCCTACGAGCAGTACTTC.

This chain connects TRBV4-1 to TRBJ1-2; the match to TRBD1 covers 7 bases. V was clipped by 4 bases and J by 2 bases; unmatched bases: 4. The CDR3 contains 14 residues. Germline values: CDR1 MGHRA, CDR2 YSYEKL. The CDR3 region is CASSPGDSNYGYTF. CDR3 DNA sequence: TGCGCCAGCAGCCCGGGGGACAGCAACTATGGCTACACCTTC.

The chain carries TRBV7-6 and TRBJ1-2; a weak D match, TRBD1 (6 bases). CDR3 length equals 13 residues. The V end lost 0 bases, the J end lost 8 bases, and 10 bases lay between the germline ends. Germline V gene sequence: CDR1 SGHVS, CDR2 FNYEAQ. The CDR3 protein is CASSLAQGRGYTF. DNA for the CDR3: TGTGCCAGCAGCTTAGCCCAGGGGAGAGGCTACACCTTC. The full variable domain, rest sourced from reference TRBV7-6 and TRBJ1-2, is GAGVSQSPRYKVTKRGQDVALRCDPISGHVSLYWYRQALGQGPEFLTYFNYEAQQDKSGLPNDRFSAERPEGSISTLTIQRTEQRDSAMYRCASSLAQGRGYTFGSGTRLTVV.

The CDR3 DNA reads TGTGCCAGCAGCGTAGTTTCGGGGAGTGATACGCAGTATTTT. It codes for CASSVVSGSDTQYF. The chain recombines TRBV9 with TRBJ2-3, with D maybe TRBD2 (5 bases). The CDR3 has 14 amino acids. The V end was cut by 0 bases, the J end by 6 bases, with 11 bases between. Germline values: CDR1 SGDLS, CDR2 YYNGEE.

The V gene is TRBV5-6, the J gene TRBJ1-2; D is perhaps TRBD1 (6 bases). V dropped 2 bases and J dropped 5 bases, with 10 bases sitting between them. Per the germline V gene, CDR1 is SGHDT and CDR2 is YYEEEE. The CDR3 is 13 residues long. DNA of the CDR3: TGTGCCAGCAGCTTACAGGGTCAGTATGGCTACACCTTC. Translating gives CASSLQGQYGYTF.

This chain links TRBV3-1 (or the pseudogene TRBV3-2) with TRBJ2-5, with D possibly matching TRBD1 (5 bases). Trimming cost V 3 bases and J 4 bases, with 18 bases left between them. The CDR3 contains 16 residues. The germline V gene encodes CDR1 LGHDT and CDR2 YNNKEL (reference sequence). The CDR3 sequence: CASSHSGQGTGETQYF. For the CDR3, the DNA is TGTGCCAGCAGCCATAGTGGGCAGGGTACCGGAGAGACCCAGTACTTC.

V usage is TRBV5-4 and J usage is TRBJ2-3; 7 nucleotides line up with TRBD2. Germline V lookup: CDR1 SGHNT, CDR2 YYREEE (reference sequence). Trimming took 4 bases from V and 0 from J; bases not matched to a gene: 11. This CDR3 region has 17 residues. The CDR3 reads CASSRGLVGSSTDTQYF. The CDR3 bases are TGTGCCAGCAGCCGTGGACTAGTGGGATCTAGCACAGATACGCAGTATTTT.

The gene calls are TRBV7-8 and TRBJ2-3, with TRBD2 matching over 8 bases. The germline V gene has CDR1 SGHVS and CDR2 FQNEAQ. CDR3 length: 14 amino acids. V was pared by 4 bases and J by 5 bases, with 5 bases of the junction left unmatched. The CDR3 nucleotides read TGTGCCAGCAGCTGGCGGGGGGCCGGAGATACGCAGTATTTT. Translation: CASSWRGAGDTQYF. Variable domain in full (rest from reference TRBV7-8 and TRBJ2-3): GAGVSQSPRYKVAKRGQDVALRCDPISGHVSLFWYQQALGQGPEFLTYFQNEAQLDKSGLPSDRFFAERPEGSVSTLKIQRTQQEDSAVYLCASSWRGAGDTQYFGPGTRLTVL.

This clone was seen just once. Distinct nucleotide sequences in the sample also encode this CDR3. This chain links TRBV7-8 with TRBJ2-7; D possibly corresponds to TRBD2 (5 bases). The CDR3 is made up of 14 amino acids. CDR1 and CDR2 from the germline V gene are SGHVS and FQNEAQ. Trimming took off 4 bases at V and 2 bases at J, with 12 bases between the two ends. CDR3 bases: TGTGCCAGCAGCTCCAGTGGAGGCACCTACGAGCAGTACTTC. Its translation is CASSSSGGTYEQYF.

A single count supports this clone. The chain combines TRBV30 with TRBJ1-4; 7 bases agree with TRBD1. Germline-derived CDR1 and CDR2 are GTSNPN and SVGIG (reference sequence). Trimming removed 5 bases from V and 13 bases from J; junction bases left unmatched: 16. This CDR3 has 14 amino acids. Here the CDR3 reads CAWAGTVGNLGLFF. CDR3 coding DNA: TGTGCCTGGGCCGGGACAGTCGGTAATTTGGGACTGTTTTTT.

V gene TRBV6-1 combines with J gene TRBJ2-4; 13 bases match TRBD2. CDR1 is MNHNS and CDR2 is SASEGT in the germline V gene. This CDR3 contains 21 residues. V dropped 1 base and J dropped 0; count of bases not matched to a gene: 12. CDR3 in DNA: TGTGCCAGCAGTGAAGTCGGACTAGCGGGGGCCTTTTCACTAGCCAAAAACATTCAGTACTTC. Protein product: CASSEVGLAGAFSLAKNIQYF.

V gene TRBV27 combines with J gene TRBJ2-3; the D gene is possibly TRBD2 (6 bases). Germline loops: CDR1 MNHEY, CDR2 SMNVEV (reference sequence). The CDR3 length is 17 residues. The germline V and J ends were trimmed by 3 bases and 4 bases, with 20 bases remaining between them. The CDR3 coding sequence is TGTGCCAGCAGTTTTTCTCCGGGGAGCGGGTCTCCAGATACGCAGTATTTT. Translation: CASSFSPGSGSPDTQYF.

The rearrangement joins TRBV6-5 to TRBJ1-5; 7 nucleotides align to TRBD1. The V gene's germline CDR1 is MNHEY and CDR2 SVGAGI. The CDR3 sequence is 15 residues long. V gave up 0 bases and J gave up 9 bases; unmatched junction bases: 8. CDR3 amino acids: CASSYSRTGLTPQHF. As DNA, the CDR3 is TGTGCCAGCAGTTACTCACGGACAGGACTTACGCCCCAGCATTTT.

The chain links TRBV6-5 to TRBJ1-4; 11 nucleotides line up with TRBD1. The V and J ends lost 0 bases and 7 bases, in that order; junction bases with no gene match: 4. The CDR3 runs to 16 residues. Looked up from germline, CDR1 is MNHEY and CDR2 is SVGAGI. The CDR3 nucleotides read TGTGCCAGCAGTTACTCGAGTGGACAGGGGGCTGAAAAACTGTTTTTT. Protein sequence: CASSYSSGQGAEKLFF.

The V gene is TRBV5-1, the J gene TRBJ1-2; D not certain. The germline CDR1 and CDR2 sequences are SGHRS and YFSETQ. The V gene lost 0 bases and the J gene lost 7 bases, with 10 bases spanning the gap. The CDR3 totals 13 residues. CDR3 region: CASSLGWRAGYTF. The DNA for the CDR3 is TGCGCCAGCAGCTTGGGATGGAGGGCTGGCTACACCTTC.

The chain has TRBV4-1 and TRBJ2-5; 9 bases fit TRBD1. Germline loops: CDR1 MGHRA, CDR2 YSYEKL. V shed 4 bases and J 4 bases; nucleotides not matched to a gene: 10. The CDR3 extends over 16 amino acids. CDR3 protein: CASSPKRQGGIETQYF. CDR3 DNA: TGCGCCAGCAGCCCCAAAAGACAGGGGGGAATAGAGACCCAGTACTTC.

V and J are TRBV27 and TRBJ1-1; D is uncertain. The ends were cut back, 3 bases at V and 0 bases at J, with 5 bases in the middle. There are 13 residues in the CDR3. Germline V CDR1 and CDR2: MNHEY, SMNVEV (reference sequence). The CDR3 protein is CASSFSMNTEAFF. The CDR3 DNA reads as TGTGCCAGCAGTTTTTCTATGAACACTGAAGCTTTCTTT.

The CDR3 DNA is TGCGCCAGCAGCTTGGCCGCGGGGGCGGGGAACACTGAAGCTTTCTTT. Residues: CASSLAAGAGNTEAFF. The chain uses TRBV5-1 and TRBJ1-1, with a tentative D call TRBD1 (6 bases). The germline CDR1 and CDR2 sequences are SGHRS and YFSETQ. This CDR3 is built from 16 residues. V was shortened by 0 bases and J by 1 base, with 13 bases between the two germline ends.

This clone was detected once. V usage is TRBV7-6 and J usage is TRBJ2-7, with 15 nucleotides matching TRBD2. The germline gives CDR1 SGHVS, CDR2 FNYEAQ. This CDR3 comprises 16 residues. J lost 3 bases, V lost 5 bases, and 5 bases had no gene match. The CDR3 coding sequence is TGTGCCAGCAGCCCTCGGACTAGCGGGGGGGTCTACGAGCAGTACTTC. The encoded protein is CASSPRTSGGVYEQYF.

This chain uses TRBV4-2 with TRBJ1-3; D is uncertain. CDR3 length: 18 amino acids. The germline CDR1 and CDR2 sequences are LGHNA and YNFKEQ. Trimming took 0 bases from V and 0 from J, leaving 15 bases between them. This chain's CDR3 is CASSQEYASLLSGNTIYF. The DNA of the CDR3 is TGTGCCAGCAGCCAAGAATATGCAAGCCTACTCTCTGGAAACACCATATATTTT.

This clone appeared a few times. This sequence joins TRBV6-5 and TRBJ1-2, with TRBD1 matching 10 bases. CDR1 and CDR2 (germline): MNHEY, SVGAGI. Unmatched junction bases numbered 5, after V lost 1 base and J lost 9 bases. The CDR3 runs 14 residues. The CDR3 loop reads CASSYLDRGARYTF. The CDR3 region has the DNA TGTGCCAGCAGTTACTTGGACAGGGGGGCGCGCTACACCTTC.

This chain joins TRBV5-6 and TRBJ2-7, with 7 bases aligning to TRBD1. The CDR3 is 14 residues long. V gave up 3 bases and J gave up 3 bases; unmatched junction bases: 6. The germline gives CDR1 SGHDT, CDR2 YYEEEE. Written as DNA, the CDR3 is TGTGCCAGCAGCTCAGGGGGTTTCGGCTACGAGCAGTACTTC. This codes for CASSSGGFGYEQYF.

This chain joins TRBV6-4 and TRBJ1-1; no firm D call. Trimming removed 6 bases at V and 2 bases at J, with 19 bases between. In germline, CDR1 is MRHNA, CDR2 SNTAGT. This CDR3 has 16 residues. For the CDR3, the DNA is TGTGCCAGCAGCGCTAGCCCCGGACCGCAAAACACTGAAGCTTTCTTT. The encoded protein is CASSASPGPQNTEAFF.

The genes are TRBV2 and TRBJ1-1; D remains ambiguous. The CDR3 runs to 16 residues. Between the trimmed V and J ends, which lost 8 bases and 5 bases, there was a span of 24 bases. Germline CDR1 is SNHLY and CDR2 is FYNNEI. CDR3 DNA: TGTGCCAGCTGGGGAGGGAAACGACCGGAAGAGACTGAAGCTTTCTTT. This translates into CASWGGKRPEETEAFF.

This rearrangement joins TRBV20-1 to TRBJ2-7; maybe TRBD2 (6 bases). The V gene's germline CDR1 is DFQATT and CDR2 SNEGSKA (reference sequence). The CDR3 has 11 amino acids. V was pared by 6 bases and J by 3 bases, with 9 bases between. CDR3 protein: CSAPRGYEQYF. CDR3 nucleotides: TGCAGTGCGCCGCGGGGCTACGAGCAGTACTTC.